Listed below are T cell receptor beta chains from one sample, sequenced in a study of tissue T cells after allogeneic stem cell transplantation. The table came from immunoSEQ multiplex PCR; TCRdb's copy has only in-frame clones and leaves some out. Among fewer than 8,000 clones listed, about three quarters were seen once. The sequences come from tissue from the rectum, collected at autopsy. The receptors originated from a woman aged 18 to 55 with breast cancer. Both conserved end residues are part of each CDR3. D genes are given only for firm matches. Clone size is not always given. Where it is, it says once, few, many or a class for expanded clones.

clone size	V gene	D gene	J gene	CDR3 DNA	CDR3 protein
NA	TRBV18	NA	TRBJ2-7	TGTGCCAGCTCACCACAAGAGCTGGCCTACGAGCAGTACTTC	CASSPQELAYEQYF
NA	TRBV20-1	NA	TRBJ1-2	TGCAGTGCTAGTGTCGGGCAGGGAGTTGGGGGTGGCTACACCTTC	CSASVGQGVGGGYTF
NA	TRBV18	TRBD2	TRBJ2-7	TGTGCCAGCTCACCTTCCGGGACTCCAGCGGGGGAGCAGTACTTC	CASSPSGTPAGEQYF
NA	TRBV5-4	TRBD1	TRBJ2-5	TGTGCCAGCAGACAGGGACAGGGAAAAGAGACCCAGTACTTC	CASRQGQGKETQYF
NA	TRBV7-2	NA	TRBJ2-3	TGTGCCAGCAGCTTAGGGCCAGCGGAGAGCACAGATACGCAGTATTTT	CASSLGPAESTDTQYF
few	TRBV10-3	NA	TRBJ1-5	TGTGCCATCAGTGAGTCGCGACAGGGCAATCAGCCCCAGCATTTT	CAISESRQGNQPQHF
NA	TRBV4-3	TRBD2	TRBJ2-3	TGCGCCAGCAGCCAAAATAGCGGGGGCGGCACAGATACGCAGTATTTT	CASSQNSGGGTDTQYF
NA	TRBV11-2	NA	TRBJ2-7	TGTGCCAGCAGTCGGGATTTGGGGATCTCCTACGAGCAGTACTTC	CASSRDLGISYEQYF
NA	TRBV4-2	TRBD2	TRBJ2-7	TGTGCCAGCAGCCAAAGACTAGCGGGCGGCTACGAGCAGTACTTC	CASSQRLAGGYEQYF
few	TRBV5-1	NA	TRBJ2-1	TGCGCCAGCAGCTTGGACCTAAATGAGCAGTTCTTC	CASSLDLNEQFF
few	TRBV15	TRBD2	TRBJ2-3	TGTGCCACCAGCAGAGGAGTAGCGGGGGGTGTGGCAGATACGCAGTATTTT	CATSRGVAGGVADTQYF
NA	TRBV29-1	NA	TRBJ1-1	TGCAGTGTTCGTGAGGGGGACACTGAAGCTTTCTTT	CSVREGDTEAFF
NA	TRBV19	NA	TRBJ1-5	TGTGCCAGTAGTATATTGGACCTAGGCAATCAGCCCCAGCATTTT	CASSILDLGNQPQHF
few	TRBV28	TRBD1	TRBJ1-2	TGTGCCACCAGTATCACCGGGACAGAGAGTTTTTATGGCTACACCTTC	CATSITGTESFYGYTF
NA	TRBV11-3	NA	TRBJ2-2	TGTGCCAGCAGCTTAGAAGCGGGGAACACCGGGGAGCTGTTTTTT	CASSLEAGNTGELFF
NA	TRBV18	TRBD1	TRBJ1-3	TGTGCCAGCTCACCCCGGCAGGGGGCGTTCGGAAACACCATATATTTT	CASSPRQGAFGNTIYF
NA	TRBV7-2	NA	TRBJ1-2	TGTGCCAGCAGCTTCTCAGGGGCGGTTGGCTACACCTTC	CASSFSGAVGYTF
few	TRBV12-3/TRBV12-4	NA	TRBJ1-2	TGTGCCAGCAGTTCTTCCGGGACCGGCTACACCTTC	CASSSSGTGYTF
NA	TRBV30	NA	TRBJ2-3	TGTGCCTTCCAGGGATTACCCACAGATACGCAGTATTTT	CAFQGLPTDTQYF
NA	TRBV2	NA	TRBJ1-2	TGTGCCAGCAGTGAAGAGGGATCGGGAGGCTACACCTTC	CASSEEGSGGYTF
few	TRBV3-1/TRBV3-2	TRBD1	TRBJ1-6	TGTGCCAGCAGCCGATTCGGACAGGGGTCTTATAATTCACCCCTCCACTTT	CASSRFGQGSYNSPLHF
once	TRBV21-1	NA	TRBJ2-5	TGTGCCAGCAGCTTTAGGACAGGGACCCAGTACTTC	CASSFRTGTQYF
NA	TRBV7-2	NA	TRBJ2-3	TGTGCCAGCAGCCTTACCCCAGATACGCAGTATTTT	CASSLTPDTQYF
NA	TRBV7-9	NA	TRBJ1-2	TGTGCCAGCAGCCGACCTAGCATAGGGGACTATGGCTACACCTTC	CASSRPSIGDYGYTF
NA	TRBV3-1/TRBV3-2	TRBD2	TRBJ2-1	TGTGCCAGCAGCCAAGATAGACCCCTAGCGGTTCGAACCTACAATGAGCAGTTCTTC	CASSQDRPLAVRTYNEQFF
NA	TRBV3-1/TRBV3-2	NA	TRBJ1-5	TGTGCCAGCAGCCAAGACTTGGGCCAGCCCCAGCATTTT	CASSQDLGQPQHF
NA	TRBV6-5	NA	TRBJ1-4	TGTGCCAGCAGTTATAAGGGAGGCAGGAATGAAAAACTGTTTTTT	CASSYKGGRNEKLFF
NA	TRBV3-1/TRBV3-2	NA	TRBJ1-5	TGTGCCAGCAGCCAAGATTGGAGAAGTCAGCCCCAGCATTTT	CASSQDWRSQPQHF
NA	TRBV3-1/TRBV3-2	NA	TRBJ2-7	TGTGCCAGCAGCCGAGAGCCGAGCTCCTACGAGCAGTACTTC	CASSREPSSYEQYF
NA	TRBV4-3	NA	TRBJ2-7	TGCGCCAGCAGCCAAGATCTGCCCGGGGGTCTCGAGCAGTACTTC	CASSQDLPGGLEQYF
NA	TRBV2	NA	TRBJ1-2	TGTGCCAGCAGTGCCTCGGGCTATGGCTACACCTTC	CASSASGYGYTF
NA	TRBV2	TRBD1	TRBJ1-5	TGTGCCAGCAGTGAAGGGCAGGGGGCAGGGTATGACAATCAGCCCCAGCATTTT	CASSEGQGAGYDNQPQHF
NA	TRBV5-4	NA	TRBJ2-2	TGTGCCAGCAGCTGGGGGCGGGACAACACCGGGGAGCTGTTTTTT	CASSWGRDNTGELFF
few	TRBV14	NA	TRBJ1-6	TGTGCCAGCAGCCAAGACCCTAATTCACCCCTCCACTTT	CASSQDPNSPLHF
few	TRBV19	NA	TRBJ2-2	TGTGCCAGTAGTTTGGGACTCGACGCCGGGGAGCTGTTTTTT	CASSLGLDAGELFF
NA	TRBV4-2	NA	TRBJ1-2	TGTGCCAGCAGCCAAGAAGGGAGGAGGTCGGGCTATGGCTACACCTTC	CASSQEGRRSGYGYTF
NA	TRBV25-1	NA	TRBJ2-7	TGTGCCAGCAGTGGGGGACGGATCCAGTACTTC	CASSGGRIQYF
NA	TRBV2	NA	TRBJ1-2	TGTGCCAGCAGAGCAGGGAGTCTGGATGGCTACACCTTC	CASRAGSLDGYTF
NA	TRBV3-1/TRBV3-2	NA	TRBJ2-7	TGTGCCAGCAGCCAAATTGGACAGTCCTACGAGCAGTACTTC	CASSQIGQSYEQYF
once	TRBV7-9	NA	TRBJ2-5	TGTGCCAGCAGCTTTGGGGGAGAGACCCAGTACTTC	CASSFGGETQYF
NA	TRBV6-5	NA	TRBJ2-4	TGTGCCAGCAGTTACTTCTATCGCCAGGACATTCAGTACTTC	CASSYFYRQDIQYF
few	TRBV6-5	TRBD2	TRBJ2-7	TGTGCCAGCAAGTTCCAGGGGACTAGCGGCGAGCAGTACTTC	CASKFQGTSGEQYF
NA	TRBV7-2	NA	TRBJ1-1	TGTGCCAGCAGCTTACAGCCCCACACTGAAGCTTTCTTT	CASSLQPHTEAFF
NA	TRBV7-9	NA	TRBJ1-1	TGTGCCAGCAGCTTAGACAGAGATATGAACACTGAAGCTTTCTTT	CASSLDRDMNTEAFF
NA	TRBV5-6	NA	TRBJ1-1	TGTGCCAGCAGCGCTAATTCCGGAAGGGCTGAAGCTTTCTTT	CASSANSGRAEAFF
NA	TRBV3-1/TRBV3-2	TRBD1	TRBJ2-2	TGTGCCAGCAGCCAACCTACAGGGGGCGGAGGTACCGGGGAGCTGTTTTTT	CASSQPTGGGGTGELFF
NA	TRBV5-1	TRBD1	TRBJ2-2	TGCGCCAGCAGCGAGAAGACAGGGGCGAACACCGGGGAGCTGTTTTTT	CASSEKTGANTGELFF
NA	TRBV30	NA	TRBJ2-3	TGTGCCTGGAGGAAGGGGGGAACAGATACGCAGTATTTT	CAWRKGGTDTQYF
NA	TRBV29-1	TRBD1	TRBJ1-1	TGCAGCGTTCCCCTGGGACAGGGGGCCGTATCGGACACTGAAGCTTTCTTT	CSVPLGQGAVSDTEAFF